The present TCR beta chain was sequenced within a study of blood T cell repertoires in COVID-19. Study at large: Acute-phase and convalescent COVID-19 samples originated in the United States, Italy and Spain. The analysed material was cDNA or gDNA that came from T cells, B-cell-depleted T cells, or PBMCs.

This clone was detected only a few times. This CDR3 comprises 14 residues. The germline gives CDR1 LGHNT, CDR2 FRNRAP. With V trimmed by 5 bases and J by 6 bases, 9 bases remained unmatched. Methods used by the authors: Quantification of nucleated cells was approximated via reference gene primer amplification. TCRdb's table, derived via immunoSEQ multiplex PCR, lists solely in-frame clones and lacks some. D and trimming were read from the DNA, whereas the V and J calls and clone size are those reported in that table. The sample yields about 90,000 clones, 81% seen once. This receptor was obtained from an elderly man with active or convalescent COVID-19. Sequenced material: peripheral blood. The chain recombines TRBV12-5 with TRBJ2-7; the match to TRBD1 covers 8 bases. The CDR3 loop is CASGTHGQGGEQYF. CDR3 bases: TGTGCTAGTGGTACTCACGGACAGGGAGGCGAGCAGTACTTC.